Below, 22 T cell receptor beta chains from the same sample are listed, as sequenced in a study of shared clonotypes between healthy human individuals. Naive CD8 cells lacked CD45RO and underwent positive selection for CCR7, leaving out terminally differentiated effector memory CD45RA+ cells. Profiling relied on immunoSEQ multiplex PCR, and the TCRdb table lists in-frame clones only, not all of them. The data hold hundreds of thousands of clones, with 92% observed a single time. Sequencing input: naive CD8+ T cells sorted from blood. Receptor source: a man aged 25-45 years in good health.

The chain joins TRBV27 to TRBJ2-2; TRBD2 is a possible D gene (6 bases). CDR1 is MNHEY, CDR2 SMNVEV, per germline (reference sequence). V gave up 3 bases and J gave up 6 bases, with 11 bases separating them. This CDR3 is 14 amino acids long. CDR3: CASSFKLAPGELFF. CDR3 DNA sequence: TGTGCCAGCAGTTTCAAACTAGCTCCCGGGGAGCTGTTTTTT.

J is TRBJ2-1 and V is TRBV9, with 7 bases that match TRBD2. Germline trimming cut 3 bases from V and 6 bases from J; bases unmatched to any gene: 6. Germline V CDR1 and CDR2: SGDLS, YYNGEE. There are 14 residues in the CDR3. The CDR3 DNA reads TGTGCCAGCAGCGCGACTAGCAGAGGCAATGAGCAGTTCTTC. Translating it yields CASSATSRGNEQFF.

The chain uses TRBV5-1 and TRBJ2-3; the match to TRBD1 covers 7 bases. Germline values: CDR1 SGHRS, CDR2 YFSETQ. This CDR3 is 14 amino acids long. Trimming took 0 bases from V and 2 from J; bases not matched to a gene: 0. CDR3 DNA sequence: TGCGCCAGCAGCTTGGAGGGGGCCACAGATACGCAGTATTTT. Translated: CASSLEGATDTQYF.

In regard to this clone: In the same sample, other DNA sequences code for this CDR3. CDR3 nucleotide sequence: TGTGCCAGCAGTTATTCGGGGGCCGATGGCTACACCTTC. It translates to CASSYSGADGYTF. This chain links TRBV6-5 with TRBJ1-2; tentatively, D is TRBD1 (6 bases). Trimming shortened V by 3 bases and J by 6 bases, and 11 bases separated the two germline ends. The germline V gene encodes CDR1 MNHEY and CDR2 SVGAGI. CDR3 length: 13 amino acids.

V and J are TRBV19 and TRBJ1-2; possibly TRBD1 for D (6 bases). The V end was cut by 0 bases, the J end by 4 bases, with 24 bases between. The CDR3 consists of 19 residues. The germline gives CDR1 LNHDA, CDR2 SQIVND (reference sequence). CDR3 sequence reads: CASSIEEAGGRDKGYGYTF. Here the CDR3 DNA reads TGTGCCAGTAGTATAGAGGAGGCGGGGGGCAGGGATAAGGGCTATGGCTACACCTTC.

This sequence joins TRBV4-2 and TRBJ2-2, with D possibly being TRBD1 or TRBD2 (6 bases each). Germline values: CDR1 LGHNA, CDR2 YNFKEQ. The V and J ends lost 0 bases and 8 bases respectively, with 19 bases between them. This CDR3 is built from 17 residues. This chain's CDR3 is CASSQDTAEGVVGELFF. CDR3 in DNA: TGTGCCAGCAGCCAAGATACGGCGGAGGGGGTGGTTGGGGAGCTGTTTTTT.

The J gene is TRBJ2-7, the V gene TRBV4-1; 7 positions match TRBD1. Germline V lookup: CDR1 MGHRA, CDR2 YSYEKL. V gave up 5 bases and J gave up 4 bases; unmatched junction bases: 8. The CDR3 loop spans 14 amino acids. The CDR3 loop is CASSAQGLGYEQYF. CDR3 DNA: TGCGCCAGCAGCGCACAGGGGCTAGGGTACGAGCAGTACTTC.

CDR3 in amino acids: CASTYWVGELFF. Here the CDR3 DNA reads TGTGCCAGCACCTACTGGGTCGGGGAGCTGTTTTTT. The chain joins TRBV6-5 to TRBJ2-2; D is unclear. Germline loops: CDR1 MNHEY, CDR2 SVGAGI. V was cut by 7 bases and J by 7 bases, with 10 bases left in between. The CDR3 length is 12 residues.

The chain employs TRBV7-9 and TRBJ2-7; no firm D call. Trimming shortened V by 2 bases and J by 5 bases, and 4 bases separated the two germline ends. CDR1 SEHNR and CDR2 FQNEAQ come from the germline V gene (reference sequence). The CDR3 runs to 11 residues. The CDR3 here is CASSLQNEQYF. CDR3 coding DNA: TGTGCCAGCAGCTTACAAAACGAGCAGTACTTC.

The genes are TRBV27 and TRBJ2-4; D is ambiguous. Per the germline V gene, CDR1 is MNHEY and CDR2 is SMNVEV (reference sequence). This CDR3 is built from 13 residues. With 5 bases removed from V and 0 bases from J, the gap between germline ends came to 5 bases. The CDR3 bases are TGTGCCAGCAGTCGATTAGCCAAAAACATTCAGTACTTC. Translating gives CASSRLAKNIQYF.

This rearrangement joins TRBV7-6 to TRBJ1-4; possible D gene TRBD1, 5 bases. The CDR3 consists of 16 residues. Germline-derived CDR1 and CDR2 are SGHVS and FNYEAQ. The V gene lost 5 bases and the J gene lost 3 bases, with 16 bases spanning the gap. The CDR3 protein is CASSDPPRDANEKLFF. The CDR3 nucleotides are TGTGCCAGCAGCGACCCTCCCCGGGACGCTAATGAAAAACTGTTTTTT.

The rearrangement links TRBV2 to TRBJ1-6; D gene unclear. Germline CDR1 is SNHLY and CDR2 is FYNNEI. With 7 bases removed from V and 0 bases from J, the gap between germline ends came to 10 bases. The CDR3 is 15 residues long. In nucleotides, the CDR3 is TGTGCCAGCATAAGGGATAGCTCCTATAATTCACCCCTCCACTTT. Protein sequence: CASIRDSSYNSPLHF.

This clone was observed once. This chain connects TRBV30 to TRBJ2-7; TRBD2 aligns across 11 bases. CDR1 is GTSNPN, CDR2 SVGIG, per germline (reference sequence). The CDR3 runs 17 residues. Trimming took 7 bases from V and 0 from J; bases not matched to a gene: 14. The CDR3 protein is CAYTLAGEGRGSYEQYF. The CDR3 DNA reads as TGTGCCTACACACTAGCGGGAGAGGGCCGCGGCTCCTACGAGCAGTACTTC.

This clone has more than one count but fewer than ten. The V and J genes are TRBV6-6 and TRBJ2-1; tentative D call: TRBD2 (5 bases). Trimming removed 2 bases from V and 11 bases from J, with 10 bases in between. CDR3 length: 12 amino acids. The germline V gene encodes CDR1 MNHNY and CDR2 SVGAGI (reference sequence). The CDR3 coding sequence is TGTGCCAGCAGTTACATTGACTATCAGCAGTTCTTC. Its protein is CASSYIDYQQFF.

The chain employs TRBV28 and TRBJ2-3; D is perhaps TRBD2 (6 bases). CDR3 length: 15 residues. With 4 bases removed from V and 1 base from J, the gap between germline ends came to 12 bases. Per the germline V gene, CDR1 is MDHEN and CDR2 is SYDVKM. The CDR3 DNA reads TGTGCCAGCAGTTCCTGGAGGGGCGGCACAGATACGCAGTATTTT. Translated: CASSSWRGGTDTQYF.

The chain is built from TRBV7-6 and TRBJ2-7, with D unresolved. CDR3 length: 14 amino acids. CDR1 is SGHVS and CDR2 is FNYEAQ in the germline V gene. The ends were cut back, 1 base at V and 4 bases at J, with 11 bases in the middle. CDR3 residues: CASSLESYSYEQYF. The CDR3 region has the DNA TGTGCCAGCAGCTTAGAATCCTACTCTTACGAGCAGTACTTC.

The rearrangement joins TRBV27 to TRBJ2-7, with D possibly TRBD1 on 6 matching bases. CDR1 is MNHEY, CDR2 SMNVEV, per germline (reference sequence). This CDR3 is built from 18 residues. V lost 5 bases to trimming and J lost 2 bases, with 25 bases between them. This CDR3 reads CASSTRTAPQIRAYEQYF. In DNA form, the CDR3 reads TGTGCCAGCAGTACAAGGACAGCTCCCCAGATCCGAGCCTACGAGCAGTACTTC.

This clone occurred once. The chain carries TRBV28 and TRBJ2-7, with a possible D match to TRBD2 (6 bases). CDR3 length: 16 residues. The V end lost 5 bases, the J end lost 2 bases, and 19 bases lay between the germline ends. Germline V gene lookup returns CDR1 MDHEN and CDR2 SYDVKM. CDR3 nucleotides: TGTGCCAGCAGTCTCCTGCCCTCCGCGGGGACCTACGAGCAGTACTTC. This translates into CASSLLPSAGTYEQYF. Full variable domain (missing parts from reference TRBV28 and TRBJ2-7): DVKVTQSSRYLVKRTGEKVFLECVQDMDHENMFWYRQDPGLGLRLIYFSYDVKMKEKGDIPEGYSVSREKKERFSLILESASTNQTSMYLCASSLLPSAGTYEQYFGPGTRLTVT.

The V gene is TRBV27, the J gene TRBJ2-7, with 7 nucleotides matching TRBD2. V lost 1 base to trimming and J lost 2 bases; unmatched junction nucleotides: 8. CDR3 length: 16 amino acids. The germline V gene encodes CDR1 MNHEY and CDR2 SMNVEV (reference sequence). The DNA for the CDR3 is TGTGCCAGCAGTTTATTGGCGGGAGACTTTCCCTACGAGCAGTACTTC. Its protein product is CASSLLAGDFPYEQYF.

J is TRBJ2-1 and V is TRBV7-9, with 13 bases matching TRBD2. V was clipped by 5 bases and J by 8 bases; unmatched bases: 15. From germline, CDR1 is SEHNR and CDR2 FQNEAQ (reference sequence). The CDR3 length is 18 residues. The CDR3 DNA is TGTGCCAGCAGCCCCACGGCCTTACTAGCGGGAGGGGTCCATGAGCAGTTCTTC. It translates to CASSPTALLAGGVHEQFF.

The genes are TRBV6-1 and TRBJ2-3; D unresolved. Trimming took 4 bases from V and 3 from J, leaving 11 bases between them. CDR1 and CDR2 (germline): MNHNS, SASEGT. This CDR3 contains 14 residues. DNA of the CDR3: TGTGCCAGCAGTGGGGCCCCCGAAACAGATACGCAGTATTTT. Translation gives CASSGAPETDTQYF.

The V and J genes are TRBV6-1 and TRBJ2-1; possible D gene TRBD1, 5 bases. V lost 5 bases and J lost 2, with 22 bases in between. CDR1 MNHNS and CDR2 SASEGT come from the germline V gene. The CDR3 extends over 18 amino acids. The CDR3 sequence: CASSQGVSWSGTYNEQFF. In DNA, the CDR3 is TGTGCCAGCAGTCAAGGGGTAAGCTGGAGTGGGACCTACAATGAGCAGTTCTTC.